A selection of T cell receptor beta chains follows, all from one sample in a study of identical twins. TCRdb re-derived calls from the 5' RACE reads in MiXCR, one entry per CDR3 protein. In the table there are about 900,000 distinct CDR3 sequences, 9% to 15% of which are singletons. The same data also contributed to another study, on yellow fever vaccine responses in identical twins.

The material sequenced was PBMCs. The source of these receptors is a woman aged 18-29 years in good health. CDR3s include the opening cysteine and the closing phenylalanine or tryptophan. The D gene is left open where the match is weak. For some rows the clone size is stated as once, few or many, or as a class when expanded; others skip it.

J: TRBJ2-5
V: TRBV20-1
size: many
D: NA
DNA: TGCAGTGCTAGTGTGGGGGACCCAAAAGAGACCCAGTACTTC
CDR3: CSASVGDPKETQYF

J: TRBJ1-5
V: TRBV11-2
size: few
D: NA
DNA: TGTGCCAGCAGCCCCGAGACAGTTAATCAGCCCCAGCATTTT
CDR3: CASSPETVNQPQHF

J: TRBJ2-6
V: TRBV12-3/TRBV12-4
size: few
D: NA
DNA: TGTGCCAGCAGTTTAGCCGTAACTGGGGCCAACGTCCTGACTTTC
CDR3: CASSLAVTGANVLTF

J: TRBJ1-5
V: TRBV23-1
size: NA
D: NA
DNA: TGCGCCAGCAGTCATAGTACCCATAGCAATCAGCCCCAGCATTTT
CDR3: CASSHSTHSNQPQHF

J: TRBJ2-3
V: TRBV5-1
size: NA
D: NA
DNA: TGCGCCAGCAGCTTCCAATTGTATAGTCGGGAAGCAGATACGCAGTATTTT
CDR3: CASSFQLYSREADTQYF

J: TRBJ1-5
V: TRBV10-3
size: NA
D: NA
DNA: TGTGCCATCAGTGAGGGGTGGGACCGTACGGATCAGCCCCAGCATTTT
CDR3: CAISEGWDRTDQPQHF

J: TRBJ2-3
V: TRBV20-1
size: NA
D: TRBD2
DNA: TGCAGTGCTAGAGGACTAGCGGGGCCCACAGATACGCAGTATTTT
CDR3: CSARGLAGPTDTQYF

J: TRBJ1-1
V: TRBV7-9
size: few
D: NA
DNA: TGTGCCAGCAGCTCCACTGGGCACGGGAACACTGAAGCTTTCTTT
CDR3: CASSSTGHGNTEAFF

J: TRBJ1-1
V: TRBV6-1
size: few
D: NA
DNA: TGTGCCAGCACCGTCCGTGGACCGCTGAACACTGAAGCTTTCTTT
CDR3: CASTVRGPLNTEAFF

J: TRBJ2-7
V: TRBV12-3/TRBV12-4
size: many
D: NA
DNA: TGTGCCAGCAGTTTATTGGTACCGAACGAGCAGTACTTC
CDR3: CASSLLVPNEQYF

J: TRBJ2-3
V: TRBV6-4
size: NA
D: NA
DNA: TGTGCCAGCAGTGACACAGGACGGATCACAGATACGCAGTATTTT
CDR3: CASSDTGRITDTQYF